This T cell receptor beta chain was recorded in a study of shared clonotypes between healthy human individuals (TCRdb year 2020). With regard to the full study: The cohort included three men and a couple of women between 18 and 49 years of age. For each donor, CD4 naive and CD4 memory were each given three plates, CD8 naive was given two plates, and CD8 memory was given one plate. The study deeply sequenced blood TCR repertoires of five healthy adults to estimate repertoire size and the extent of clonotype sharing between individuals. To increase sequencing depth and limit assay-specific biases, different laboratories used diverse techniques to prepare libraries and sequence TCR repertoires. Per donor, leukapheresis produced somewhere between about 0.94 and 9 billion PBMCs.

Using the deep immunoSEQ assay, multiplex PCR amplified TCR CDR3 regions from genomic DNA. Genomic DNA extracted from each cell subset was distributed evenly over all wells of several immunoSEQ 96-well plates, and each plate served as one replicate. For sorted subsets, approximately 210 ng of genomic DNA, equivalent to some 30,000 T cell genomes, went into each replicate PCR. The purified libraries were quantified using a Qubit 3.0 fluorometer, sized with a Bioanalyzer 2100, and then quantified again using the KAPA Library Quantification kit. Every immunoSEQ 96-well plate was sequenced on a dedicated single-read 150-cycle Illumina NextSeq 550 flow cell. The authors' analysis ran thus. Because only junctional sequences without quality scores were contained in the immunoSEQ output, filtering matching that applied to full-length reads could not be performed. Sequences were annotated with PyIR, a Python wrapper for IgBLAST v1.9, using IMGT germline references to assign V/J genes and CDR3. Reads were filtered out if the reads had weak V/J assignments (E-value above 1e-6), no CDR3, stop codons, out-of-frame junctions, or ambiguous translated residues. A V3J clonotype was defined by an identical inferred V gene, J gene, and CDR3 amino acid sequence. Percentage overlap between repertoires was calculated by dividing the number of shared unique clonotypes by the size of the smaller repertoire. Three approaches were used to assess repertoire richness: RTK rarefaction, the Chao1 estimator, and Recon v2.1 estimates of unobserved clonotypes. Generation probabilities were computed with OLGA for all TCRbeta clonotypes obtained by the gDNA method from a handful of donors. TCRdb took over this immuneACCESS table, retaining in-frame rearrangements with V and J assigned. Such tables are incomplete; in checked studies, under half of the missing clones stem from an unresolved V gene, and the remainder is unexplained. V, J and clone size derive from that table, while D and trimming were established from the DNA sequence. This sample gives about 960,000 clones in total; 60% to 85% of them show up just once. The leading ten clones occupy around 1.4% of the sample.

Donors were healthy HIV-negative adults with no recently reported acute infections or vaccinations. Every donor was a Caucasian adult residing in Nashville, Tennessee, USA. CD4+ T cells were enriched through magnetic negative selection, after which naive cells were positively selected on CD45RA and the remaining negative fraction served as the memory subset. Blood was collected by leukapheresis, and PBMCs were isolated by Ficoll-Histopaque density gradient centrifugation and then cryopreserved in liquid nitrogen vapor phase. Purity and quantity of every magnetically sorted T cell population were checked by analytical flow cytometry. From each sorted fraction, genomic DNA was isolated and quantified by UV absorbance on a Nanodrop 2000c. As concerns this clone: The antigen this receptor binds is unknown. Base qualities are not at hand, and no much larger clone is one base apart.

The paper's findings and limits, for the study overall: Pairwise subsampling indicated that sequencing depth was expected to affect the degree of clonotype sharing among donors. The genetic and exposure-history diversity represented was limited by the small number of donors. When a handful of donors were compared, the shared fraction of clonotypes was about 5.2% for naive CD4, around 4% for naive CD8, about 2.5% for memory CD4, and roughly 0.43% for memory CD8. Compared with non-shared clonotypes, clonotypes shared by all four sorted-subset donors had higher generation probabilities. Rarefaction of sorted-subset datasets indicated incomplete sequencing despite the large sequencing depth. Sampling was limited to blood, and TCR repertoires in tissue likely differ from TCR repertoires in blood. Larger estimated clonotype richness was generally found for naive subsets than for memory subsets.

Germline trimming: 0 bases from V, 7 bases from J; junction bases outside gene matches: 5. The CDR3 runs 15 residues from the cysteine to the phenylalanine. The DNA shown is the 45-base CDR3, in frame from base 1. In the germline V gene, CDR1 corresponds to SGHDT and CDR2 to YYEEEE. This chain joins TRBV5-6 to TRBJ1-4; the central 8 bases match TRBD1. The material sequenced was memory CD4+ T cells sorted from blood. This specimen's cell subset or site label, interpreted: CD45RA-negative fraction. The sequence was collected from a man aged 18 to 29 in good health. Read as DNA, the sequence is TGTGCCAGCAGCTTGGCGCAGGGGGCTGCTGAAAAACTGTTTTTT. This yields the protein CASSLAQGAAEKLFF. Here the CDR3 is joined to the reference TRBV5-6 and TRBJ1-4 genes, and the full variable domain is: DAGVTQSPTHLIKTRGQQVTLRCSPKSGHDTVSWYQQALGQGPQFIFQYYEEEERQRGNFPDRFSGHQFPNYSSELNVNALLLGDSALYLCASSLAQGAAEKLFFGSGTQLSVL.